A selection of T cell receptor beta chains follows, all from one sample in a study of T cells in narcolepsy. Produced via immunoSEQ multiplex PCR; TCRdb's table is partial and in-frame only. The table lists 25,000 or so clones, around 78% of them singletons. Input material: CD45RA- memory CD4+ T cells from PBMCs. The origin of the receptors is a human donor with narcolepsy. Both conserved end residues are part of each CDR3. The order of the fields is D gene, clone size, V gene, J gene, CDR3 DNA, CDR3 protein. The D gene is left open where the match is weak. Expanded clones are given a class, and other clones once, few, many or no size at all.

d_gene: TRBD1
abundance: .
v_gene: TRBV27
j_gene: TRBJ1-5
CDR3nt: TGTGCCAGCAGTCCCCTTGACAGGGCTGGCCGGACGCCCCAGCATTTT
CDR3aa: CASSPLDRAGRTPQHF

d_gene: .
abundance: .
v_gene: TRBV28
j_gene: TRBJ1-3
CDR3nt: TGTGCCAGCAGTTTTTCAAGCGGAAACACCATATATTTT
CDR3aa: CASSFSSGNTIYF

d_gene: .
abundance: few
v_gene: TRBV6-5
j_gene: TRBJ1-6
CDR3nt: TGTGCCAGCAGTTCCACGGACGGAAAAAATTCACCCCTCCACTTT
CDR3aa: CASSSTDGKNSPLHF

d_gene: TRBD1
abundance: .
v_gene: TRBV11-3
j_gene: TRBJ1-3
CDR3nt: TGTGCCAGCAGCTCAATTCGGACAGGGGGAAACACCATATATTTT
CDR3aa: CASSSIRTGGNTIYF

d_gene: TRBD2
abundance: .
v_gene: TRBV14
j_gene: TRBJ2-1
CDR3nt: TGTGCCAGCAGCCCCGTAGCGGGTAGGAATGAGCAGTTCTTC
CDR3aa: CASSPVAGRNEQFF

d_gene: .
abundance: once
v_gene: TRBV10-3
j_gene: TRBJ1-5
CDR3nt: TGTGCCATCAGGGGGGGAGTCGATCAGCCCCAGCATTTT
CDR3aa: CAIRGGVDQPQHF

d_gene: .
abundance: .
v_gene: TRBV7-8
j_gene: TRBJ1-3
CDR3nt: TGTGCCAGCAGCTTTCAGAGGATCTCTGGAAACACCATATATTTT
CDR3aa: CASSFQRISGNTIYF

d_gene: .
abundance: .
v_gene: TRBV6-1
j_gene: TRBJ2-7
CDR3nt: TGTGCCAGCAGTGAAGCATCGTCGGCTAACGGGTACGAGCAGTACTTC
CDR3aa: CASSEASSANGYEQYF

d_gene: .
abundance: .
v_gene: TRBV7-9
j_gene: TRBJ1-2
CDR3nt: TGTGCCAGCAGCTTAGGAGGCAGTACCTTTGATGGCTACACCTTC
CDR3aa: CASSLGGSTFDGYTF

d_gene: .
abundance: .
v_gene: TRBV27
j_gene: TRBJ1-2
CDR3nt: TGTGCCAGCAGCCGGACGGACGCTAACTATGGCTACACCTTC
CDR3aa: CASSRTDANYGYTF

d_gene: TRBD1
abundance: .
v_gene: TRBV5-6
j_gene: TRBJ1-6
CDR3nt: TGTGCCAGCAGCTCGGACAGGGGTAATTCACCCCTCCACTTT
CDR3aa: CASSSDRGNSPLHF

d_gene: .
abundance: .
v_gene: TRBV5-1
j_gene: TRBJ2-2
CDR3nt: TGCGCCAGCAGCTTGGGACATCGTGGGGCGTACACCGGGGAGCTGTTTTTT
CDR3aa: CASSLGHRGAYTGELFF

d_gene: .
abundance: .
v_gene: TRBV7-9
j_gene: TRBJ1-2
CDR3nt: TGTGCCAGCAGCTTGGATGAGTATGGCTACACCTTC
CDR3aa: CASSLDEYGYTF

d_gene: TRBD2
abundance: .
v_gene: TRBV7-3
j_gene: TRBJ2-1
CDR3nt: TGTGCCAGCAGCCCGGGACTAGCCTACAATGAGCAGTTCTTC
CDR3aa: CASSPGLAYNEQFF

d_gene: .
abundance: .
v_gene: TRBV6-5
j_gene: TRBJ2-4
CDR3nt: TGTGCCAGCAGTGGAGTCGATAGGAGCAAAAACATTCAGTACTTC
CDR3aa: CASSGVDRSKNIQYF

d_gene: TRBD1
abundance: few
v_gene: TRBV6-1
j_gene: TRBJ2-2
CDR3nt: TGTGCCAGCAGGGGGGACAGGGGGCCTTCCGGGGAGCTGTTTTTT
CDR3aa: CASRGDRGPSGELFF

d_gene: TRBD1
abundance: .
v_gene: TRBV29-1
j_gene: TRBJ1-2
CDR3nt: TGCAGCGTTGAAAGTTCTCAACAGGGGGCCTATGGCTACACCTTC
CDR3aa: CSVESSQQGAYGYTF

d_gene: .
abundance: .
v_gene: TRBV2
j_gene: TRBJ1-1
CDR3nt: TGTGCCAGCAGTGAAATGATGGTTTCCACTGAAGCTTTCTTT
CDR3aa: CASSEMMVSTEAFF

d_gene: .
abundance: .
v_gene: TRBV19
j_gene: TRBJ2-2
CDR3nt: TGTGCCAGTAGTATTCTTGGAACCGGTAGAGCCCCGGAGCTGTTTTTT
CDR3aa: CASSILGTGRAPELFF

d_gene: .
abundance: .
v_gene: TRBV29-1
j_gene: TRBJ2-2
CDR3nt: TGCAGCGTTGAAGAGTCGGGGGTCACCGGGGAGCTGTTTTTT
CDR3aa: CSVEESGVTGELFF

d_gene: .
abundance: few
v_gene: TRBV7-2
j_gene: TRBJ1-1
CDR3nt: TGTGCCAGCAGCTTACGGGGTTACACTGAAGCTTTCTTT
CDR3aa: CASSLRGYTEAFF

d_gene: .
abundance: .
v_gene: TRBV7-6
j_gene: TRBJ2-3
CDR3nt: TGTGCCAGCAGCTCAGGGCCCACAGATACGCAGTATTTT
CDR3aa: CASSSGPTDTQYF

d_gene: TRBD1
abundance: once
v_gene: TRBV19
j_gene: TRBJ1-2
CDR3nt: TGTGCCAGCGGCGACAGGGATTCCTATGGCTACACCTTC
CDR3aa: CASGDRDSYGYTF

d_gene: .
abundance: .
v_gene: TRBV5-4
j_gene: TRBJ2-5
CDR3nt: TGTGCCAGCAGCTTGGTAGGACCTCAAGAGACCCAGTACTTC
CDR3aa: CASSLVGPQETQYF

d_gene: .
abundance: .
v_gene: TRBV5-4
j_gene: TRBJ2-5
CDR3nt: TGTGCCAGCAGCTTGGATTGGGACCGGGAGACCCAGTACTTC
CDR3aa: CASSLDWDRETQYF

d_gene: .
abundance: few
v_gene: TRBV25-1
j_gene: TRBJ1-4
CDR3nt: TGTGCCAGCAGTGAGTTCGAGTCAGGGATAATCGAAAAACTGTTTTTT
CDR3aa: CASSEFESGIIEKLFF

d_gene: .
abundance: .
v_gene: TRBV6-1
j_gene: TRBJ2-7
CDR3nt: TGTGCCAGCAGTGAAGTTAGGGGCTCCTACGAGCAGTACTTC
CDR3aa: CASSEVRGSYEQYF

d_gene: TRBD2
abundance: .
v_gene: TRBV6-5
j_gene: TRBJ2-2
CDR3nt: TGTGCCAGCAGCTACCGTTTTTGGGAGGGGGGGGAGCTGTTTTTT
CDR3aa: CASSYRFWEGGELFF

d_gene: TRBD2
abundance: few
v_gene: TRBV6-1
j_gene: TRBJ2-3
CDR3nt: TGTGCCAGCAGTGGGGGACTAGCGGGGGGCCGCACAGATACGCAGTATTTT
CDR3aa: CASSGGLAGGRTDTQYF

d_gene: .
abundance: .
v_gene: TRBV6-5
j_gene: TRBJ1-5
CDR3nt: TGTGCCAGCAGAGCCCTTCCCCATCAGCCCCAGCATTTT
CDR3aa: CASRALPHQPQHF

d_gene: .
abundance: .
v_gene: TRBV5-1
j_gene: TRBJ2-1
CDR3nt: TGCGCCAGCAGCTTGGAGGGGCTCACCTACAATGAGCAGTTCTTC
CDR3aa: CASSLEGLTYNEQFF

d_gene: .
abundance: few
v_gene: TRBV7-8
j_gene: TRBJ2-3
CDR3nt: TGTGCCAGCAGCCAGGGACCGGATACGCAGTATTTT
CDR3aa: CASSQGPDTQYF

d_gene: .
abundance: .
v_gene: TRBV2
j_gene: TRBJ2-2
CDR3nt: TGTGCCAGCAGGGGGTCAGGGGTCGGTGCCGGGGAGCTGTTTTTT
CDR3aa: CASRGSGVGAGELFF

d_gene: TRBD1
abundance: .
v_gene: TRBV19
j_gene: TRBJ1-5
CDR3nt: TGTGCCACGAAACCGGGACAGGGAATTTCTGGGCAGCCCCAGCATTTT
CDR3aa: CATKPGQGISGQPQHF

d_gene: TRBD2
abundance: .
v_gene: TRBV7-9
j_gene: TRBJ2-4
CDR3nt: TGTGCCAGCAGCCCCGGGAGGCTACTCGGGGGTAGCAAAAACATTCAGTACTTC
CDR3aa: CASSPGRLLGGSKNIQYF

d_gene: .
abundance: .
v_gene: TRBV5-1
j_gene: TRBJ1-2
CDR3nt: TGCGCCAGCGCCCCGGGACAAGGGAGGTACGGCTACACCTTC
CDR3aa: CASAPGQGRYGYTF

d_gene: .
abundance: .
v_gene: TRBV18
j_gene: TRBJ1-2
CDR3nt: TGTGCCAGCTCACCAGGGGGCGGCAACAATGGCTACACCTTC
CDR3aa: CASSPGGGNNGYTF

d_gene: TRBD1
abundance: few
v_gene: TRBV6-6
j_gene: TRBJ1-6
CDR3nt: TGTGCCAGCAGTTACTCCGGGACAGGGAGGTCACCCCTCCACTTT
CDR3aa: CASSYSGTGRSPLHF